This T cell receptor (beta chain) was recorded in a study of blood T cell repertoires in COVID-19. Libraries were prepared by immunoSEQ multiplex PCR; TCRdb keeps only in-frame clonotypes and omits some of them. The sample has a few hundred thousand clones, roughly 88% seen once. Of note for this clone: A read error is likely, as this CDR3 ends without the conserved phenylalanine or tryptophan. The DNA is omitted, as the CDR3 cannot be located on it reliably, and the CDR3 follows TCRdb's listing.

The sequence came from a woman aged 70-85 years with acute or convalescent COVID-19. Sequenced: peripheral blood.

CDR3 sequence: CASSHGLGLTL. The rearrangement links TRBV3-1 (or the pseudogene TRBV3-2) to TRBJ1-1; the table's D call, TRBD1, was not checked against the DNA. A total of 11 residues make up the CDR3, ends included. Per germline, CDR1 LGHDT and CDR2 YNNKEL (reference sequence).